One TCR beta chain is described in this entry. What it binds is unknown. From the 5' RACE reads, TCRdb called clonotypes with MiXCR, one entry per CDR3 protein. Of around 1.7 million distinct CDR3 sequences listed, about 31% were seen once; the top ten hold about 0.27%. The ends lost 3 bases at V and 7 bases at J; junction bases unmatched: 5. This CDR3 has 13 residues. The germline V gene has CDR1 SNHLY and CDR2 FYNNEI. The data derive from a study of identical twins. Overall study results and limits: While abundant cord blood beta clonotypes carried fewer insertions, memory repertoires showed no such pattern. Invariant populations such as MAIT and iNKT cells could partly muddle zero-insertion analyses.

V gene TRBV2 combines with J gene TRBJ1-2; 7 positions match TRBD1. Sample: cord blood. This clonotype originated in a newborn girl in good health. Here the CDR3 reads CASSEQGGGGYTF. Here the CDR3 DNA reads TGTGCCAGCAGTGAGCAGGGGGGGGGTGGCTACACCTTC. Using reference TRBV2 and TRBJ1-2 for the parts outside the CDR3, the full variable domain is EPEVTQTPSHQVTQMGQEVILRCVPISNHLYFYWYRQILGQKVEFLVSFYNNEISEKSEIFDDQFSVERPDGSNFTLKIRSTKLEDSAMYFCASSEQGGGGYTFGSGTRLTVV.